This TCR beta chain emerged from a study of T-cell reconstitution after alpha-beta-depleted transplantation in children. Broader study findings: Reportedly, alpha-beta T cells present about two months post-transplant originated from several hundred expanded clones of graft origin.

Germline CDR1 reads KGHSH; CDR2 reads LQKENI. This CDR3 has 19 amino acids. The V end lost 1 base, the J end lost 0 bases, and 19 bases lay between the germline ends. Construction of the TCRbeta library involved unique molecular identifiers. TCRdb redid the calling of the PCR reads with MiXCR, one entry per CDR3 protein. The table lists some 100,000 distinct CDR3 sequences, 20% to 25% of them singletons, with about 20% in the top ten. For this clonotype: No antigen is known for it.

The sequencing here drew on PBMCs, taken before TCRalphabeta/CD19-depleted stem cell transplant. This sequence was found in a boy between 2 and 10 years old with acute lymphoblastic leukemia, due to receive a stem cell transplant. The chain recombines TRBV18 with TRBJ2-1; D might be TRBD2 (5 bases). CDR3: CASSPLPGRTLSSYNEQFF. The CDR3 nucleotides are TGTGCCAGCTCACCACTTCCCGGACGGACTCTTAGCTCCTACAATGAGCAGTTCTTC.